This TCR beta chain stems from a study of cytomegalovirus exposure and HLA in healthy donors. Study details: Of all 370 or so donors who were genotyped, roughly 81% belonged to the Caucasian-associated ancestry cluster.

General study findings and limits: The study flagged some 170 TCR beta chains as cytomegalovirus-associated.

From germline, CDR1 is SGHVS and CDR2 FQNEAQ. Germline trimming cut 5 bases from V and 0 bases from J; bases unmatched to any gene: 6. The CDR3 contains 15 residues. This clone was observed a handful of times. Its antigen is as yet unknown. The PCR had 60 Vbeta and 13 Jbeta primers. The repertoire was sequenced with immunoSEQ multiplex PCR; TCRdb's copy has only in-frame clones and lacks some. Here the sample spans roughly 120,000 clones, roughly 70% being singletons. This clonotype originated in a woman aged 40 to 55 in good health and CMV-seropositive. Material: PBMCs. The chain combines TRBV7-8 with TRBJ2-7; 8 bases agree with TRBD1. The CDR3 nucleotides read TGTGCCAGCAGCCTAGGACAGGGACTCTCCTACGAGCAGTACTTC. This translates into CASSLGQGLSYEQYF.